Presented here are 5 T cell receptor beta chains from one specimen sequenced in a study of human T cells and chemical hapten exposure. TCRdb used MiXCR to reprocess the RACE reads, holding one entry per CDR3 protein. The data contain roughly 100,000 distinct CDR3 sequences, 9.6% of them singletons. This sample's time point: pre-sensitization, week 0. The treatment denotes: therapeutic diphenylcyclopropenone sensitization with weekly scalp DPC. The material was whole blood, obtained in connection with sensitization to the hapten diphenylcyclopropenone (DPC). The receptors here all came from a woman aged 35 to 49 with alopecia areata. Some clones in this sample may be carry-over from other donors' samples.

The chain employs TRBV20-1 and TRBJ2-7; D remains unclear. V was shortened by 3 bases and J by 3 bases, with 9 bases between the two germline ends. The CDR3 spans 12 residues. Germline V gene sequence: CDR1 DFQATT, CDR2 SNEGSKA (reference sequence). This CDR3 is CSASLQYYEQYF. The CDR3 bases are TGCAGTGCTAGCCTACAGTACTACGAGCAGTACTTC.

This clonotype was counted ten times or more. V is TRBV29-1 and J is TRBJ2-5; TRBD1 might be the D (5 bases). Trimming pared 6 bases from V and 4 bases from J, leaving 12 bases between. Per germline, CDR1 SQVTM and CDR2 ANQGSEA. CDR3 length: 12 amino acids. The CDR3 DNA sequence: TGCAGCGTCGCACCCAGGGTAGAGACCCAGTACTTC. This encodes CSVAPRVETQYF. The full variable domain, with the rest looked up from reference TRBV29-1 and TRBJ2-5, is SAVISQKPSRDICQRGTSLTIQCQVDSQVTMMFWYRQQPGQSLTLIATANQGSEATYESGFVIDKFPISRPNLTFSTLTVSNMSPEDSSIYLCSVAPRVETQYFGPGTRLLVL.

This clonotype was observed a few times. The gene calls are TRBV19 and TRBJ2-1; 8 nucleotides line up with TRBD1. V lost 8 bases to trimming and J lost 5 bases; unmatched junction nucleotides: 11. The CDR3 contains 15 residues. CDR1 and CDR2 from the germline V gene are LNHDA and SQIVND (reference sequence). The CDR3 spells CASHTGQGINNEQFF. The CDR3 DNA reads as TGTGCCAGTCATACCGGACAGGGAATAAACAATGAGCAGTTCTTC.

The V and J genes are TRBV29-1 and TRBJ2-6; TRBD1 matches at 8 bases. This CDR3 is 16 amino acids long. Trimming removed 7 bases from V and 0 bases from J; junction bases left unmatched: 8. Germline loops: CDR1 SQVTM, CDR2 ANQGSEA. The CDR3, as DNA: TGCAGCGCAAAAGGGGACAGGAACTCTGGGGCCAACGTCCTGACTTTC. As protein: CSAKGDRNSGANVLTF.

This clonotype has at least ten counts. The J gene is TRBJ2-2, the V gene TRBV12-3 or TRBV12-4, with TRBD2 matching over 13 bases. The CDR3 extends over 17 amino acids. The V and J ends lost 6 bases and 0 bases, in that order; junction bases with no gene match: 4. CDR3 protein: CASRPGTSGANTGELFF. CDR3 in DNA: TGTGCCAGCAGACCCGGGACTAGCGGGGCGAACACCGGGGAGCTGTTTTTT.